Below, 10 T cell receptor beta chains from the same sample are listed, as sequenced in a study of response to subunit inactivated influenza vaccine. Each CDR3 protein gets one entry after TCRdb re-called the RT-PCR reads with MiXCR. The profile covers about 160,000 distinct CDR3 sequences, with 11% appearing a single time and around 12% taken by the ten largest. The material was non-naive T cells sorted from PBMCs, obtained roughly 45 days after vaccination. These receptors originate from a man aged 50-59 years who received an inactivated influenza vaccine.

This clonotype turned up a few times. The rearrangement uses TRBV12-5 and TRBJ2-1; D unclear. The CDR3 has 11 residues. CDR1 and CDR2 (germline): LGHNT, FRNRAP. Trimming took off 5 bases at V and 5 bases at J, with 4 bases between the two ends. CDR3 loop: CASGGHNEQFF. The CDR3 DNA is TGTGCTAGTGGTGGCCACAATGAGCAGTTCTTC. The full variable domain, its missing parts supplied by reference TRBV12-5 and TRBJ2-1, is DARVTQTPRHKVTEMGQEVTMRCQPILGHNTVFWYRQTMMQGLELLAYFRNRAPLDDSGMPKDRFSAEMPDATLATLKIQPSEPRDSAVYFCASGGHNEQFFGPGTRLTVL.

The chain uses TRBV2 and TRBJ2-7; TRBD2 agrees at 8 bases. CDR1 SNHLY and CDR2 FYNNEI come from the germline V gene. V shed 7 bases and J 7 bases; nucleotides not matched to a gene: 9. The CDR3 length is 13 residues. CDR3 sequence reads: CASKPGTSKEQYF. The CDR3 region has the DNA TGTGCCAGCAAGCCCGGGACTAGTAAGGAGCAGTACTTC.

A few counts support this clonotype. The chain uses TRBV4-2 and TRBJ2-5; TRBD1 matches 7 bases. This CDR3 has 14 amino acids. Trimming at V came to 6 bases and at J to 2 bases, leaving 6 bases not matched to a gene. Germline CDR1 LGHNA, CDR2 YNFKEQ. CDR3 DNA: TGTGCCAGCAGTCCCGGACAGGCTCAAGAGACCCAGTACTTC. Its protein is CASSPGQAQETQYF.

At least ten counts were recorded for this clonotype. The CDR3 spells CASSLEGVGRANTEAFF. For the CDR3, the DNA is TGCGCCAGCAGCTTGGAAGGGGTAGGGAGGGCGAACACTGAAGCTTTCTTT. The chain carries TRBV5-1 and TRBJ1-1; the D gene is possibly TRBD1 (5 bases). Germline V gene lookup returns CDR1 SGHRS and CDR2 YFSETQ. The CDR3 is 17 residues long. The V gene lost 0 bases and the J gene lost 1 base, with 16 bases spanning the gap.

This clonotype was counted at least ten times. This chain connects TRBV7-2 to TRBJ2-5; TRBD1 is a possible D gene (6 bases). From germline, CDR1 is SGHTA and CDR2 FQGNSA. The CDR3 spans 15 residues. Trimming pared 1 base from V and 4 bases from J, leaving 13 bases between. CDR3 DNA: TGTGCCAGCAGCTTAGATGCAGGGGTAGGAGAGACCCAGTACTTC. Amino acid sequence: CASSLDAGVGETQYF. Based on the CDR3 plus reference TRBV7-2 and TRBJ2-5, the full variable domain is GAGVSQSPSNKVTEKGKDVELRCDPISGHTALYWYRQSLGQGLEFLIYFQGNSAPDKSGLPSDRFSAERTGGSVSTLTIQRTQQEDSAVYLCASSLDAGVGETQYFGPGTRLLVL.

This clonotype was seen a handful of times. The gene calls are TRBV21-1 and TRBJ2-5; TRBD1 reflects the table's D call only, with no check against the DNA. TRBV21-1 is classified as a pseudogene. This CDR3 comprises 13 residues. The CDR3, as DNA: TGTGCCAGCAGCAAAGGAGGGGTAGAGACCCAGTACTTC. This codes for CASSKGGVETQYF.

Of note for this clonotype: This may be a read error, as it is one base from a much larger clone. The chain joins TRBV12-3 or TRBV12-4 to TRBJ1-6; TRBD1 aligns across 7 bases. This CDR3 is 14 amino acids long. CDR3 protein: CASSWDSNNSPLYF. The CDR3 DNA follows: TGTGCCAGCAGTTGGGACAGTAATAATTCACCCCTCTACTTT.

This clonotype was detected once. The V call is TRBV14, the J call TRBJ2-5; 11 nucleotides agree with TRBD2. CDR1 SGHDN and CDR2 FVKESK come from the germline V gene. Losses at the gene ends were 3 bases for V and 5 bases for J; bases not matched to a gene: 14. This CDR3 contains 18 residues. The CDR3 loop is CASSHGGNRLAGRETQYF. In DNA, the CDR3 is TGTGCCAGCAGCCATGGGGGGAACCGACTAGCGGGGCGGGAGACCCAGTACTTC.

At least ten counts were recorded for this clonotype. The V gene is TRBV6-2 or TRBV6-3, the J gene TRBJ1-1; no clear D gene. The CDR3 length is 14 residues. CDR1 and CDR2 (germline): MNHEY, SVGEGT. The V end lost 6 bases, the J end lost 0 bases, and 11 bases lay between the germline ends. CDR3 nucleotide sequence: TGTGCCAGCAGGATAAAAGGGTTGAACACTGAAGCTTTCTTT. It encodes CASRIKGLNTEAFF.

The chain is built from TRBV28 and TRBJ2-7; D call uncertain. The CDR3 extends over 13 amino acids. Trimming removed 3 bases at V and 1 base at J, with 7 bases between. Germline-derived CDR1 and CDR2 are MDHEN and SYDVKM. Here the CDR3 reads CASSFVNSYEQYF. The CDR3 DNA is TGTGCCAGCAGTTTCGTGAATTCCTACGAGCAGTACTTC.